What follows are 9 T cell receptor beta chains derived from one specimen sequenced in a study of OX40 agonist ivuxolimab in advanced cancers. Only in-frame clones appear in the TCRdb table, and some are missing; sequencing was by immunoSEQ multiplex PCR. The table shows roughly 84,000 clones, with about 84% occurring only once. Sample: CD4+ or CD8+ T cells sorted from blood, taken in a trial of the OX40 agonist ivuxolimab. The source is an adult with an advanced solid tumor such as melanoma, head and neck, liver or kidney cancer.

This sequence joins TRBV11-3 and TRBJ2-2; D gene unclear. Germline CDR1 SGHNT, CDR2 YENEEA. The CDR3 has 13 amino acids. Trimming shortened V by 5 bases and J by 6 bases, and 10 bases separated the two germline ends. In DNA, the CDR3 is TGTGCCAGCAGCCCGCGGACGTCCGGGGAGCTGTTTTTT. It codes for CASSPRTSGELFF.

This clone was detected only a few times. As DNA, the CDR3 is TGTGCCAGTAGTATGGGCAGACTCTATGGCTACACCTTC. This gives the protein CASSMGRLYGYTF. The chain is built from TRBV19 and TRBJ1-2; no firm D call. The V gene lost 3 bases and the J gene lost 4 bases, with 9 bases spanning the gap. Looked up from germline, CDR1 is LNHDA and CDR2 is SQIVND (reference sequence). CDR3 length: 13 amino acids.

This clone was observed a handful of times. In nucleotides, the CDR3 is TGCAGCGTTGACCTCAGTGTAGCGGGGGCTTCGGATACGCAGTATTTT. Translating gives CSVDLSVAGASDTQYF. The chain is built from TRBV29-1 and TRBJ2-3; 9 bases match TRBD2. Unmatched junction bases numbered 13, after V lost 3 bases and J lost 6 bases. Germline CDR1 SQVTM, CDR2 ANQGSEA. The length of the CDR3 is 16 residues.

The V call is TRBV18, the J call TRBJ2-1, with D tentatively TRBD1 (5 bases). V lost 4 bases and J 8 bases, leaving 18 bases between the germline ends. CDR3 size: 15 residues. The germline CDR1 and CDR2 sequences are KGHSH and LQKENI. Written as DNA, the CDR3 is TGTGCCAGCTCACGTGGCCCCGACAGCCCCTATGAGCAGTTCTTC. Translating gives CASSRGPDSPYEQFF.

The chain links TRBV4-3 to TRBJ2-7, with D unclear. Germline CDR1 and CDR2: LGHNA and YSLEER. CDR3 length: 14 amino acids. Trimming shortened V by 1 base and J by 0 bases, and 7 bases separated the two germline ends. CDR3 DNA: TGCGCCAGCAGCCAAGGTCGGCACTCCTACGAGCAGTACTTC. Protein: CASSQGRHSYEQYF.

The CDR3 coding sequence is TGTGCCAGCAGTGTGGAGCCGAGGAGCTATGGCTACACCTTC. This codes for CASSVEPRSYGYTF. J is TRBJ1-2 and V is TRBV2; no definite D call. Trimming took off 4 bases at V and 4 bases at J, with 13 bases between the two ends. The CDR3 extends over 14 amino acids. Germline values: CDR1 SNHLY, CDR2 FYNNEI.

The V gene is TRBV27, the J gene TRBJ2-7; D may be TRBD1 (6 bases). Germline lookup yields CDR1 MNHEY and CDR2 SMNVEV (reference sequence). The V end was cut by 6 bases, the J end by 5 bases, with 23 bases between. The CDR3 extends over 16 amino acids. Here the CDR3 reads CASSQLSGTSAHEQYF. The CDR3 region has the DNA TGTGCCAGCAGCCAACTTTCCGGGACATCGGCCCACGAGCAGTACTTC.

CDR3 bases: TGCGCCAGCAGCGACAGGGGCGACCCCTACGAGCAGTACTTC. Its protein is CASSDRGDPYEQYF. V and J are TRBV5-1 and TRBJ2-7, with 8 bases aligning to TRBD1. Germline V gene lookup returns CDR1 SGHRS and CDR2 YFSETQ. V dropped 4 bases and J dropped 2; count of bases not matched to a gene: 5. The CDR3 has 14 amino acids.

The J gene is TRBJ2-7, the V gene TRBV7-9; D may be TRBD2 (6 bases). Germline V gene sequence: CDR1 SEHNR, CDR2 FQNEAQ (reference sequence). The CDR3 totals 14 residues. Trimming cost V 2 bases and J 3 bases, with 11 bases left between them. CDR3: CASSLRDSSYEQYF. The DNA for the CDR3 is TGTGCCAGCAGCTTAAGGGACTCGAGCTACGAGCAGTACTTC.